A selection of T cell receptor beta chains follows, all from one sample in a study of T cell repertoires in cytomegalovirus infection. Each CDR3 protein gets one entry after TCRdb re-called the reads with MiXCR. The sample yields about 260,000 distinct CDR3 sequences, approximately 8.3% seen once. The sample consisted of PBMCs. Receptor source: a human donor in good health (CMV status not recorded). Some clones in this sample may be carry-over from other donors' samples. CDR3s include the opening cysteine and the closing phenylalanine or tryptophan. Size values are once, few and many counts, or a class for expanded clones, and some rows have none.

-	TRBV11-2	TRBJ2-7	CASRIHWGQGSYEQYF
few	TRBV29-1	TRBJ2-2	CSGGVHTGELFF
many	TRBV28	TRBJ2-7	CASSVPGTGYHEQYF
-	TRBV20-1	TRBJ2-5	CSAIPGLPYQETQYF
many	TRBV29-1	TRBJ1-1	CSVVRQSNTEAFF
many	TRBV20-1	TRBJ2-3	CSAKKLTGNFADTQYF
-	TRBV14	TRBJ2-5	CASSQAPGETQYF
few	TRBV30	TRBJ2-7	CAWRTGTSGEQYF
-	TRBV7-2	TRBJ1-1	CASTDGPYLNTEAFF
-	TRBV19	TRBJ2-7	CASTPGRRSSEQYF
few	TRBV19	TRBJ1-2	CATSSGLTNYGYTF
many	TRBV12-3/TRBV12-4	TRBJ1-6	CASTVRANSPLHF
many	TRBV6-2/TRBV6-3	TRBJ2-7	CASSGQTYEQYF
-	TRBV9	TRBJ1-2	CASSRGDSPYGYTF
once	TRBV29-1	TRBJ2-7	CSVEGSGGREQYF